The 27 T cell receptor beta chains given below trace back to one sample, sequenced in a study of blood T cell repertoires in COVID-19. Profiled with immunoSEQ multiplex PCR; TCRdb holds only in-frame clones, not every one. The repertoire holds 250,000 or so clones, with 75% to 90% as singletons. The sequencing input was peripheral blood. These receptors were taken from a woman in her twenties or thirties with active or convalescent COVID-19.

This clone was observed a handful of times. The same CDR3 is also encoded by other DNA sequences in this sample. The chain is built from TRBV7-2 and TRBJ1-2; no definite D call. V gave up 5 bases and J gave up 5 bases, with 12 bases separating them. The CDR3 loop spans 13 amino acids. Germline V gives CDR1 SGHTA, CDR2 FQGNSA. CDR3 DNA sequence: TGTGCCAGCAGCCCAGAGGCAAATTATGGCTACACCTTC. Its protein product is CASSPEANYGYTF.

This chain joins TRBV11-3 and TRBJ2-3; 8 bases are shared with TRBD1. The CDR3 extends over 18 amino acids. The V gene end was trimmed by 5 bases and the J gene end by 2 bases; junction bases not matched to a gene: 15. Germline values: CDR1 SGHNT, CDR2 YENEEA. CDR3 in amino acids: CASSVGQGWNPDTDTQYF. The CDR3 DNA reads as TGTGCCAGCAGCGTCGGACAGGGTTGGAACCCAGACACAGATACGCAGTATTTT. The full variable domain, with the rest looked up from reference TRBV11-3 and TRBJ2-3, is EAGVVQSPRYKIIEKKQPVAFWCNPISGHNTLYWYLQNLGQGPELLIRYENEEAVDDSQLPKDRFSAERLKGVDSTLKIQPAELGDSAVYLCASSVGQGWNPDTDTQYFGPGTRLTVL.

The chain recombines TRBV19 with TRBJ2-1, with D possibly being TRBD1 (6 bases). Germline lookup yields CDR1 LNHDA and CDR2 SQIVND (reference sequence). CDR3 length: 15 amino acids. V gave up 9 bases and J gave up 6 bases, with 21 bases separating them. CDR3 protein: CASGQGQPGGNEQFF. The CDR3 coding sequence is TGTGCCAGCGGACAAGGACAGCCTGGAGGCAATGAGCAGTTCTTC.

The CDR3 region has the DNA TGTGCCAGCAGTCGGACAGGGGGACATGAAAAACTGTTTTTT. This encodes CASSRTGGHEKLFF. The chain has TRBV28 and TRBJ1-4, with TRBD1 matching over 10 bases. CDR3 length: 14 residues. CDR1 is MDHEN and CDR2 is SYDVKM in the germline V gene. The J segment lost 6 bases and the V segment lost 5 bases, leaving 3 bases of the junction unmatched.

This chain connects TRBV6-2 or TRBV6-3 to TRBJ1-2; D is possibly TRBD1 (5 bases). CDR1 and CDR2 (germline): MNHEY, SVGEGT. Trimming removed 2 bases at V and 4 bases at J, with 8 bases between. CDR3 length: 13 residues. DNA for the CDR3: TGTGCCAGCAGTTACGGCAGGGTCTATGGCTACACCTTC. Its translation: CASSYGRVYGYTF.

This sequence joins TRBV10-3 and TRBJ2-3; D is uncertain. The CDR3 runs to 16 residues. In germline, CDR1 is ENHRY, CDR2 SYGVKD. Between the trimmed V and J ends, which lost 0 bases and 2 bases, there was a span of 12 bases. The CDR3 spells CAISESGRLPTDTQYF. The CDR3 nucleotides are TGTGCCATCAGTGAGTCTGGCAGGCTCCCCACAGATACGCAGTATTTT.

This clone was picked up a small number of times. V and J are TRBV7-9 and TRBJ1-1; 7 bases agree with TRBD1. V was pared by 0 bases and J by 4 bases, with 5 bases of the junction left unmatched. The germline gives CDR1 SEHNR, CDR2 FQNEAQ (reference sequence). The CDR3 runs to 15 residues. The chain's CDR3 is CASSLAGGSGTEAFF. CDR3 coding DNA: TGTGCCAGCAGCTTAGCAGGGGGCTCGGGCACTGAAGCTTTCTTT.

This clone was seen more than once but under ten times. The rearrangement uses TRBV4-1 and TRBJ1-3, with 9 bases identical to TRBD1. V was pared by 5 bases and J by 1 base, with 6 bases of the junction left unmatched. The CDR3 is made up of 16 amino acids. Germline V gene data show CDR1 as MGHRA and CDR2 as YSYEKL. The CDR3 nucleotides read TGCGCCAGCAGCGCAACAGGGGGCAGATCTGGAAACACCATATATTTT. Protein product: CASSATGGRSGNTIYF.

The genes are TRBV6-5 and TRBJ1-3; D is undetermined. The CDR3 has 14 residues. The germline CDR1 and CDR2 sequences are MNHEY and SVGAGI. Trimming took off 10 bases at V and 2 bases at J, with 15 bases between the two ends. CDR3 loop: CATQRGRAGNTIYF. The CDR3, as DNA: TGTGCCACCCAGCGGGGAAGGGCTGGAAACACCATATATTTT.

The chain couples TRBV28 to TRBJ2-7, with TRBD1 matching 9 bases. The germline CDR1 and CDR2 sequences are MDHEN and SYDVKM. The CDR3 extends over 14 amino acids. The V segment lost 5 bases and the J segment 3 bases; nucleotides outside the gene matches: 5. DNA of the CDR3: TGTGCCAGCAGTCCGGGACAGGGAGGCTACGAGCAGTACTTC. Amino acid sequence: CASSPGQGGYEQYF.

This chain's CDR3 is CASRTDRGNTEAFF. CDR3 nucleotide sequence: TGTGCCAGCAGGACGGACAGGGGGAACACTGAAGCTTTCTTT. The chain recombines TRBV6-5 with TRBJ1-1, with 9 bases that match TRBD1. From germline, CDR1 is MNHEY and CDR2 SVGAGI. The CDR3 length is 14 residues. Trimming cost V 6 bases and J 1 base; bases outside gene matches: 3.

The V call is TRBV5-4, the J call TRBJ2-7, with 9 bases fitting TRBD2. With V trimmed by 3 bases and J by 1 base, 5 bases remained unmatched. Germline values: CDR1 SGHNT, CDR2 YYREEE (reference sequence). This CDR3 comprises 15 residues. In nucleotides, the CDR3 is TGTGCCAGCAGCTACCGTAGCGGGGGATCCTACGAGCAGTACTTC. Encoded protein: CASSYRSGGSYEQYF.

This clone has more than one count but fewer than ten. The chain combines TRBV19 with TRBJ1-2; D is perhaps TRBD1 (5 bases). The V gene's germline CDR1 is LNHDA and CDR2 SQIVND (reference sequence). V dropped 6 bases and J dropped 8 bases, with 19 bases sitting between them. The CDR3 spans 14 residues. DNA for the CDR3: TGTGCCAGTAGCCCTTGGGGGGGGGAAAGAGGCTACACCTTC. It translates to CASSPWGGERGYTF.

This rearrangement joins TRBV6-4 to TRBJ2-4; 7 nucleotides match TRBD1. Germline CDR1 and CDR2: MRHNA and SNTAGT. This CDR3 is built from 17 residues. After removal of 6 bases from V and 9 bases from J, the junction contained 20 bases not matched to a gene. DNA for the CDR3: TGTGCCAGCAGGGCCCCCAAACCTCACAGGGGAAGGGGCATTCAGTACTTC. The encoded protein is CASRAPKPHRGRGIQYF.

The rearrangement joins TRBV6-1 to TRBJ2-2, with no clear D. The germline V gene has CDR1 MNHNS and CDR2 SASEGT. V lost 1 base, J lost 1 base, and 7 bases lay in between. There are 15 residues in the CDR3. DNA of the CDR3: TGTGCCAGCAGTGAAGAAGTCGGGAACACCGGGGAGCTGTTTTTT. The encoded protein is CASSEEVGNTGELFF.

The gene calls are TRBV6-4 and TRBJ1-5; D not certain. Trimming removed 5 bases from V and 3 bases from J, with 8 bases in between. The germline V gene has CDR1 MRHNA and CDR2 SNTAGT. The length of the CDR3 is 13 residues. The CDR3 is CASSLEINQPQHF. As DNA, the CDR3 is TGTGCCAGCAGTTTGGAGATCAATCAGCCCCAGCATTTT.

The genes are TRBV9 and TRBJ2-1, with 7 bases fitting TRBD2. This CDR3 spans 15 amino acids. Looked up from germline, CDR1 is SGDLS and CDR2 is YYNGEE. The trim removed 4 bases at V and 8 bases at J, leaving 12 bases unmatched. The DNA for the CDR3 is TGTGCCAGCAGCCCGCGGGGGAGCGAGCCTCATGAGCAGTTCTTC. The encoded protein is CASSPRGSEPHEQFF.

The chain is built from TRBV20-1 and TRBJ2-5; 9 bases line up with TRBD2. Germline CDR1 and CDR2: DFQATT and SNEGSKA (reference sequence). V trimming: 3 bases; J trimming: 8 bases; junction bases outside the gene matches: 13. This CDR3 is 15 amino acids long. This CDR3 reads CSASTISGGWVTQYF. CDR3 sequence (DNA): TGCAGTGCTAGTACCATAAGCGGGGGGTGGGTTACCCAGTACTTC.

This clone appeared a few times. The J gene is TRBJ1-1, the V gene TRBV18, with a tentative D call TRBD1 (6 bases). Trimming removed 4 bases from V and 4 bases from J, with 10 bases in between. The CDR3 consists of 13 residues. Per the germline V gene, CDR1 is KGHSH and CDR2 is LQKENI. CDR3 in DNA: TGTGCCAGCTCACTTTCCAGGGGCACTGAAGCTTTCTTT. It is translated as CASSLSRGTEAFF.

J is TRBJ2-5 and V is TRBV10-3, with 7 positions matching TRBD2. This CDR3 comprises 14 residues. The V gene's germline CDR1 is ENHRY and CDR2 SYGVKD. Trimming removed 6 bases from V and 5 bases from J; junction bases left unmatched: 9. As DNA, the CDR3 is TGTGCCATCAGGCCGGGAGGTGGGGGGGAGACCCAGTACTTC. Its translation is CAIRPGGGGETQYF.

This rearrangement joins TRBV29-1 to TRBJ2-7; D unresolved. The germline CDR1 and CDR2 sequences are SQVTM and ANQGSEA. The CDR3 covers 12 residues. V was pared by 4 bases and J by 0 bases, with 7 bases between. The CDR3 loop is CSVGEASYEQYF. CDR3 DNA sequence: TGCAGCGTTGGAGAGGCCTCCTACGAGCAGTACTTC.

The chain joins TRBV11-2 to TRBJ2-7; TRBD1 aligns across 10 bases. This CDR3 comprises 15 residues. The trim removed 5 bases at V and 2 bases at J, leaving 6 bases unmatched. Germline V gene sequence: CDR1 SGHAT, CDR2 FQNNGV. CDR3 sequence reads: CASSPDRGRTYEQYF. CDR3 bases: TGTGCCAGCAGCCCCGACAGGGGGCGAACCTACGAGCAGTACTTC.

The chain has TRBV28 and TRBJ2-1; no definite D call. V lost 3 bases and J lost 8, with 23 bases in between. The CDR3 contains 17 residues. The germline V gene encodes CDR1 MDHEN and CDR2 SYDVKM. CDR3 bases: TGTGCCAGCAGTTTTTCTCTTCTCGTGGTCCACAGTGATGAGCAGTTCTTC. The encoded protein is CASSFSLLVVHSDEQFF.

The chain combines TRBV6-5 with TRBJ1-2; TRBD1 agrees at 8 bases. Germline trimming cut 2 bases from V and 7 bases from J; bases unmatched to any gene: 9. Germline lookup yields CDR1 MNHEY and CDR2 SVGAGI. The CDR3 runs 15 residues. CDR3 DNA: TGTGCCAGCAGTTACGAAGGACAGGGACGACGTGGCTACACCTTC. Amino acid sequence: CASSYEGQGRRGYTF.

The V and J genes are TRBV24-1 and TRBJ2-1, with 7 bases aligning to TRBD2. The germline gives CDR1 KGHDR, CDR2 SFDVKD. With 4 bases clipped from V and 0 bases from J, the junction kept 5 bases outside the gene matches. CDR3 length: 16 amino acids. CDR3 sequence: CATSDGGSSSYNEQFF. The CDR3 bases are TGTGCCACCAGTGACGGGGGGTCTAGCTCCTACAATGAGCAGTTCTTC.

The V call is TRBV24-1, the J call TRBJ2-1; weak D call: TRBD1 (6 bases). The length of the CDR3 is 14 residues. Trimming shortened V by 4 bases and J by 7 bases, and 13 bases separated the two germline ends. The germline V gene encodes CDR1 KGHDR and CDR2 SFDVKD. CDR3 bases: TGTGCCACCAGTGACCCTAACACAGGGAATGAGCAGTTCTTC. Its protein product is CATSDPNTGNEQFF.

The genes are TRBV14 and TRBJ2-1, with a tentative D call TRBD2 (6 bases). CDR1 SGHDN and CDR2 FVKESK come from the germline V gene. The germline V and J ends were trimmed by 1 base and 4 bases, with 11 bases remaining between them. CDR3 length equals 15 residues. CDR3 coding DNA: TGTGCCAGCAGCCAAGTGGGGACTTATTACAATGAGCAGTTCTTC. Translating it yields CASSQVGTYYNEQFF.